The present T cell receptor beta chain was sequenced within a study of response to subunit inactivated influenza vaccine. Study-wide findings and caveats: T cells newly recruited by each seasonal influenza vaccination are few, the authors suggested.

TCRdb reanalysed the RT-PCR reads using MiXCR and keeps one entry per CDR3 protein. The repertoire holds 500,000 to 550,000 distinct CDR3 sequences, with 6.5% to 8% as singletons. This clonotype was counted many times. Its antigen is undetermined. The CDR3 loop spans 12 amino acids. Germline-derived CDR1 and CDR2 are SGHRS and YFSETQ. V lost 7 bases and J lost 2, with 8 bases in between. The V gene is TRBV5-1, the J gene TRBJ2-3; D remains ambiguous. This receptor was obtained from a man aged 45 to 75 who received an inactivated influenza vaccine. This specimen was PBMCs from blood, taken roughly 24 months after vaccination. The CDR3 nucleotides are TGCGCCAGCCGCGAAGACACAGATACGCAGTATTTT. This translates into CASREDTDTQYF.